The entry below describes one TCR beta chain. The antigen is not known. The data originate from a study of cytomegalovirus exposure and HLA in healthy donors. Germline CDR1 and CDR2: SGHRS and YFSETQ. Trimming removed 5 bases from V and 2 bases from J; junction bases left unmatched: 13. The length of the CDR3 is 18 residues. Study conclusions and caveats: Later analysis associated a missense DCLRE1C variant with TCR beta V- and J-gene trimming. According to a later analysis, donors in an Asian-associated ancestry cluster reportedly had fewer N-insertions than the roughly 670-donor mean. Earlier results showed most TCR beta V segments being productive about 87% or about 30% of the time.

The PCR employed 60 Vbeta primers together with 13 Jbeta primers. Under the authors' procedure: In a later analysis, some 11 million of approximately 80 million unique beta chains occurred in at least two donors. Sequencing was performed with immunoSEQ multiplex PCR; in TCRdb, only in-frame clones are kept and a portion is missing. V and J calls and clone size are those listed in that table; D and trimming were worked out from the DNA. The repertoire has some 120,000 clones, about 72% of them found once; the top ten carry 1.5% to 2%. Sequences were obtained from PBMCs. The source is a man aged 25-45 years in good health and CMV-seropositive. The rearrangement uses TRBV5-1 and TRBJ2-7; 13 bases line up with TRBD2. CDR3 in DNA: TGCGCCAGCAGTCGGACTAGCGGGAGTAAACCCCTCACCTACGAGCAGTACTTC. This gives the protein CASSRTSGSKPLTYEQYF.